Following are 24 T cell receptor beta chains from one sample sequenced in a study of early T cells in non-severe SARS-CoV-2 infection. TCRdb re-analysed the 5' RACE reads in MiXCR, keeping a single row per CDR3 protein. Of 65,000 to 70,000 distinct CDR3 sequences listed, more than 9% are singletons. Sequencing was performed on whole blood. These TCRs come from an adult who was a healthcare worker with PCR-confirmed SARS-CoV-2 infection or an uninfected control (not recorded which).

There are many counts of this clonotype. Written as DNA, the CDR3 is TGTGCCAGCAGTTTATGGGGACAGAAAAACTTCTATGGCTACACCTTC. Amino acid sequence: CASSLWGQKNFYGYTF. The chain carries TRBV12-3 or TRBV12-4 and TRBJ1-2, with 7 bases aligning to TRBD1. The trim removed 2 bases at V and 4 bases at J, leaving 10 bases unmatched. CDR3 size: 16 residues.

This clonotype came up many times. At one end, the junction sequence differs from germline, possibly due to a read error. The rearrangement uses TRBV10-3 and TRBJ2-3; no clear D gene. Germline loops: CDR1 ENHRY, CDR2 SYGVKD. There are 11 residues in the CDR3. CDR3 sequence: CAISPGSTFFF. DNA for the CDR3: TGTGCCATCAGTCCGGGTTCCACCTTTTTTTTT.

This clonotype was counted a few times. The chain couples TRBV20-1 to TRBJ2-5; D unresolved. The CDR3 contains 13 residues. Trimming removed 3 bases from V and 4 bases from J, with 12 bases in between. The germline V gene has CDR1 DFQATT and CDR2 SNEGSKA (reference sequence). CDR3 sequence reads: CSASEARRETQYF. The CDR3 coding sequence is TGCAGTGCTAGCGAAGCCAGGCGAGAGACCCAGTACTTC.

The CDR3 DNA reads as TGTGCCAGCAGTTACGCCCAAGGAGACAGCATGAGGACTGAAGCTTTCTTT. This sequence encodes CASSYAQGDSMRTEAFF. The rearrangement joins TRBV6-2 or TRBV6-3 to TRBJ1-1; a possible D gene is TRBD1 (5 bases). Looked up from germline, CDR1 is MNHEY and CDR2 is SVGEGT. V lost 2 bases and J 5 bases, leaving 21 bases between the germline ends. The CDR3 contains 17 residues.

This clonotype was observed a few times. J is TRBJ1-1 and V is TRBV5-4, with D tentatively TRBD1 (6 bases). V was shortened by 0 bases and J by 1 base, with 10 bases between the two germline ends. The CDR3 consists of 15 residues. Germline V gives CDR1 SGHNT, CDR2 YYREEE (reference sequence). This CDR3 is CASSLGIGGNTEAFF. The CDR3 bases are TGTGCCAGCAGCTTGGGTATAGGGGGGAACACTGAAGCTTTCTTT.

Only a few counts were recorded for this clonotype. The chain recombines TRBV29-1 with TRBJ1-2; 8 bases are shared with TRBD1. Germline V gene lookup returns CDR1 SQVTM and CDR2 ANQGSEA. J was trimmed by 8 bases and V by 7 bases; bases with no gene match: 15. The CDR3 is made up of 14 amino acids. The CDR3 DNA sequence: TGCAGCGCGAGGAAGGGGACAGGAGCGGAAGGCTACACCTTC. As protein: CSARKGTGAEGYTF.

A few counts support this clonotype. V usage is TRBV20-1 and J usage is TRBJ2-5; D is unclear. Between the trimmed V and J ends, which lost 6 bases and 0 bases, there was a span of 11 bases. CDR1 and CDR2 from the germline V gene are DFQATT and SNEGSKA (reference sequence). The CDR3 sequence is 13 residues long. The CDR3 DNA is TGCAGTGCCCCGATAGTCCACCAAGAGACCCAGTACTTC. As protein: CSAPIVHQETQYF.

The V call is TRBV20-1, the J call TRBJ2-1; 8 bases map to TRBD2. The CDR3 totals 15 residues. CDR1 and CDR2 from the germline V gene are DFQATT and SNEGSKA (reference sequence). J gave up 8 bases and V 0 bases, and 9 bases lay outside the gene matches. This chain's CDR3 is CSARDRGGPEYEQFF. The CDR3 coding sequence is TGCAGTGCTAGAGACCGGGGGGGCCCGGAATATGAGCAGTTCTTC.

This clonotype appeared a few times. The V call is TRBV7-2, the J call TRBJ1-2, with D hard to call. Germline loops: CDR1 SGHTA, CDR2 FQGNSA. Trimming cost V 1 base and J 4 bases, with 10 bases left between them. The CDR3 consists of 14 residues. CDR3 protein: CASSLGGRAYGYTF. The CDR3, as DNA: TGTGCCAGCAGCTTAGGTGGCAGAGCCTATGGCTACACCTTC.

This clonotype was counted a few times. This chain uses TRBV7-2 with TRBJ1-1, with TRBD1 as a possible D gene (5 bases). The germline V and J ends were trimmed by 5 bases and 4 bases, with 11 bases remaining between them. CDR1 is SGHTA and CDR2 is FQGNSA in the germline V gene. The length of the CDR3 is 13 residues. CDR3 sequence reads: CASSLGTFTEAFF. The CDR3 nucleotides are TGTGCCAGCAGCCTTGGGACGTTCACTGAAGCTTTCTTT.

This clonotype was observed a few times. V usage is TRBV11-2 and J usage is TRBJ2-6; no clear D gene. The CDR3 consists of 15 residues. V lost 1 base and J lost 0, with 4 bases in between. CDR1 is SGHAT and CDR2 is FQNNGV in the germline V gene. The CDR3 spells CASSLGHSGANVLTF. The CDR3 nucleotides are TGTGCCAGCAGCTTAGGACACTCTGGGGCCAACGTCCTGACTTTC.

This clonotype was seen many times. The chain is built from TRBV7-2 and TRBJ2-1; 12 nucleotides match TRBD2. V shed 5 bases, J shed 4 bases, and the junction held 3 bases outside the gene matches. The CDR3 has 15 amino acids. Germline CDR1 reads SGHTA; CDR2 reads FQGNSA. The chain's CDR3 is CASSTSGGHYNEQFF. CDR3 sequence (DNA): TGTGCCAGCAGCACTAGCGGGGGGCATTACAATGAGCAGTTCTTC. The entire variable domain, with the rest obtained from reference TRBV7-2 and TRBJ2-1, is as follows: GAGVSQSPSNKVTEKGKDVELRCDPISGHTALYWYRQSLGQGLEFLIYFQGNSAPDKSGLPSDRFSAERTGGSVSTLTIQRTQQEDSAVYLCASSTSGGHYNEQFFGPGTRLTVL.

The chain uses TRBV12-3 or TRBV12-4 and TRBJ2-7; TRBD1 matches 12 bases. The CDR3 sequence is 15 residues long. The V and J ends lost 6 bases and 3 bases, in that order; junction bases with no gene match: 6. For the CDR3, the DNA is TGTGCCAGCAGCATCCGGGACAGGGGGCTCTACGAGCAGTACTTC. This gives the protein CASSIRDRGLYEQYF.

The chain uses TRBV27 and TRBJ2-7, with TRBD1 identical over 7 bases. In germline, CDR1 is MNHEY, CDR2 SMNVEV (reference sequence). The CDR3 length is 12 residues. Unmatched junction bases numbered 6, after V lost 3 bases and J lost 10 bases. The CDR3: CASSFLGQLQYF. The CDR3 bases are TGTGCCAGCAGTTTTCTGGGACAGTTACAGTACTTC.

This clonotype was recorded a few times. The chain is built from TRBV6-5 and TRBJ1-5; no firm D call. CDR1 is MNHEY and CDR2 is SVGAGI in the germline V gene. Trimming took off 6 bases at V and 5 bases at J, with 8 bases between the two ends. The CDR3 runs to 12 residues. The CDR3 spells CASSTSDQPQHF. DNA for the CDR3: TGTGCCAGCAGCACATCGGATCAGCCCCAGCATTTT.

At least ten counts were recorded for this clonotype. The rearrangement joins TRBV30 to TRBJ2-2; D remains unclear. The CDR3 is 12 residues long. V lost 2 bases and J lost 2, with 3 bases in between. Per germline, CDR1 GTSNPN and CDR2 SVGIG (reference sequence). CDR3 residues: CAWSPNTGELFF. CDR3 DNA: TGTGCCTGGAGTCCAAACACCGGGGAGCTGTTTTTT.

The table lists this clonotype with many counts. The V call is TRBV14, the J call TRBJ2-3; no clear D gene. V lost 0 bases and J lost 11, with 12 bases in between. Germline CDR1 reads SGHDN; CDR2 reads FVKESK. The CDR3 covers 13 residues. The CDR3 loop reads CASSQEAADQQYF. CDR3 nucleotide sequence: TGTGCCAGCAGCCAAGAGGCGGCGGACCAGCAGTATTTT.

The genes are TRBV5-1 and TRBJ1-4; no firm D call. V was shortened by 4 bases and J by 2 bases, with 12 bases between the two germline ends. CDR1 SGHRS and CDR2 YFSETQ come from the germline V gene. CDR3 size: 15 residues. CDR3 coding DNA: TGCGCCAGCAGCCCCCCTCTTGGGACTAATGAAAAACTGTTTTTT. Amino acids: CASSPPLGTNEKLFF.

The CDR3 loop is CASSPGQGVHNSPLHF. The CDR3 DNA reads TGTGCCAGCAGCCCCGGACAGGGCGTCCATAATTCACCCCTCCACTTT. The chain joins TRBV12-3 or TRBV12-4 to TRBJ1-6; 8 nucleotides agree with TRBD1. The V and J ends lost 6 bases and 5 bases, in that order; junction bases with no gene match: 9. This CDR3 region has 16 residues.

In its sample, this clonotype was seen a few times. In DNA form, the CDR3 reads TGTGCCAGCAGCTCTGGGGACGAGCAGTACTTC. This sequence encodes CASSSGDEQYF. V is TRBV7-2 and J is TRBJ2-7; no firm D call. The CDR3 sequence is 11 residues long. Germline CDR1 reads SGHTA; CDR2 reads FQGNSA. With 4 bases removed from V and 5 bases from J, the gap between germline ends came to 6 bases. Using reference TRBV7-2 and TRBJ2-7 for the parts outside the CDR3, the full variable domain is GAGVSQSPSNKVTEKGKDVELRCDPISGHTALYWYRQSLGQGLEFLIYFQGNSAPDKSGLPSDRFSAERTGGSVSTLTIQRTQQEDSAVYLCASSSGDEQYFGPGTRLTVT.

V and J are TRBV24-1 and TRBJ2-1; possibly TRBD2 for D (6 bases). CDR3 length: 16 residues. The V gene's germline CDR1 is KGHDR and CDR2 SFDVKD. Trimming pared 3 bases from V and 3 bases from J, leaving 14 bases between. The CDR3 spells CATSDPRGGNYNEQFF. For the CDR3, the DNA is TGTGCCACCAGTGATCCGCGGGGTGGCAACTACAATGAGCAGTTCTTC.

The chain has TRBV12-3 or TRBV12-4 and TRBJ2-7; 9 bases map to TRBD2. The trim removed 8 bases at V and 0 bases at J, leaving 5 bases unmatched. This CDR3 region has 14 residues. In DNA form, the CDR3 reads TGTGCCAGCCGCAAGCGGGGGGTCTCCTACGAGCAGTACTTC. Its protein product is CASRKRGVSYEQYF.

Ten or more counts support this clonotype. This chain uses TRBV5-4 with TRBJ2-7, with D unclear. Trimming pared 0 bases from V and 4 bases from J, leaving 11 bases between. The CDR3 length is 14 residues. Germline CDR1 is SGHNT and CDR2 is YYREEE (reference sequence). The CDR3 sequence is CASSLDSGFYEQYF. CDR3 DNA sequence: TGTGCCAGCAGCTTGGATTCGGGCTTTTACGAGCAGTACTTC.

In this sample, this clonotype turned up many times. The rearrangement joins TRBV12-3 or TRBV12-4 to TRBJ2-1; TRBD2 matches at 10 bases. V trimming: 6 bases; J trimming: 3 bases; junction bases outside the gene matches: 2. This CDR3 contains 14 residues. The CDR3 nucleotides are TGTGCCAGCAGAGTAGCGGGAGGCTACAATGAGCAGTTCTTC. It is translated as CASRVAGGYNEQFF.